This T cell receptor beta chain derives from a study of blood T cell repertoires in COVID-19. In the original workflow: Amplifying reference gene primers gave estimates of nucleated cell counts. Assay: immunoSEQ multiplex PCR; the TCRdb copy retains only in-frame clones and omits some. The V and J calls and the clone size are those of that table, but D and trimming were determined from the DNA. The sample holds roughly 410,000 clones, more than 70% seen once. Seattle participants joined during active infection and were tracked over time. The CDR3 contains 14 residues. Per germline, CDR1 MNHEY and CDR2 SVGAGI. V was pared by 7 bases and J by 1 base, with 2 bases of the junction left unmatched.

This rearrangement joins TRBV6-5 to TRBJ2-2, with 8 nucleotides matching TRBD1. This clonotype was obtained from a woman aged 60-75 years with COVID-19, enrolled during active disease. What was sequenced was peripheral blood. The CDR3 is CASMGQENTGELFF. In DNA, the CDR3 is TGTGCCAGCATGGGACAGGAGAACACCGGGGAGCTGTTTTTT.